One TCR beta chain is described in this entry. This record comes from a study of T cell changes during pregnancy in multiple sclerosis. Produced via immunoSEQ multiplex PCR; TCRdb's table is partial and in-frame only. The table shows 20,000 to 25,000 clones, with 86% occurring only once. V was cut by 2 bases and J by 3 bases, with 14 bases left in between. Germline V gene sequence: CDR1 PRHDT, CDR2 FYEKMQ (reference sequence). The CDR3 is 16 amino acids. This clonotype was sampled from a female donor in good health, enrolled as a control in a pregnancy study. The chain recombines TRBV13 with TRBJ2-4; D is perhaps TRBD2 (6 bases). The sample was CD8+ T cells from peripheral blood mononuclear cells, taken in the first trimester of pregnancy. The CDR3 loop reads CASSLWPGEDKNIQYF. CDR3 bases: TGTGCCAGCAGCTTATGGCCCGGGGAGGACAAAAACATTCAGTACTTC.